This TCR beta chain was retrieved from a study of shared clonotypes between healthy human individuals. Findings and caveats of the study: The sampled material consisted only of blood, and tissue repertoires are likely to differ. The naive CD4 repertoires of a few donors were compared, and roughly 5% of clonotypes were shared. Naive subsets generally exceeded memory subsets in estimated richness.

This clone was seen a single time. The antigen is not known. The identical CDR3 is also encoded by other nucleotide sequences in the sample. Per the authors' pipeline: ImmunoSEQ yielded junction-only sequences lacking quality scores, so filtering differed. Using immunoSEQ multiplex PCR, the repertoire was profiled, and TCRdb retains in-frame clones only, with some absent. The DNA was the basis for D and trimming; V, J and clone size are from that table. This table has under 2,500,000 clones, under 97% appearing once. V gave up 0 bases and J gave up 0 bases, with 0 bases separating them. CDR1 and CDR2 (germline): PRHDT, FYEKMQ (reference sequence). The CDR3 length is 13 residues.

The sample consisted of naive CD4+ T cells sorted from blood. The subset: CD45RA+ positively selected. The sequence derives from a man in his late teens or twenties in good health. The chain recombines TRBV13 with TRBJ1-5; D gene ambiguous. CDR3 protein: CASSLGSNQPQHF. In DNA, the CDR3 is TGTGCCAGCAGCTTAGGTAGCAATCAGCCCCAGCATTTT.